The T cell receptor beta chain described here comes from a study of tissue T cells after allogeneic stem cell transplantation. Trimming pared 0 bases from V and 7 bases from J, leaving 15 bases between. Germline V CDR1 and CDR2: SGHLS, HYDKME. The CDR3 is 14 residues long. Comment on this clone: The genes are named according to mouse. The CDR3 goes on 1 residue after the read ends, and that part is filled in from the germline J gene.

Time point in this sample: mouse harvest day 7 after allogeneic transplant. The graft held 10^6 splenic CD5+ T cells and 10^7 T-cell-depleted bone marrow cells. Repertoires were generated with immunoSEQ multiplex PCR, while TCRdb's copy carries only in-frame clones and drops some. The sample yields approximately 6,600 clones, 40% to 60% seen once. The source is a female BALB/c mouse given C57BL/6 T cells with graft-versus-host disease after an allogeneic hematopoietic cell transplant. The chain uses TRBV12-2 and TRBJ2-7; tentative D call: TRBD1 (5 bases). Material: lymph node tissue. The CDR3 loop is CASSLDGKGWEQYF. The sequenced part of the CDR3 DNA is TGTGCCAGCTCTCTCGATGGGAAGGGGTGGGAACAGTAC.